This TCR beta chain came from a study of OX40 agonist ivuxolimab in advanced cancers. Study summary: With ivuxolimab, an agonistic anti-OX40 (CD134) antibody, patients were treated. In this trial design, patients received ivuxolimab intravenously at 0.01 to 10 mg/kg every 2 weeks. The eligibility criteria allowed prior anti-PD-1, anti-PD-L1 or anti-CTLA-4 therapy, and approximately 38% had some.

The assay was immunoSEQ multiplex PCR, and TCRdb's table has in-frame clones only and misses some. The data hold some 120,000 clones, with around 90% observed a single time. The length of the CDR3 is 14 residues. Germline V CDR1 and CDR2: SGHRS, YFSETQ. V lost 4 bases and J 5 bases, leaving 15 bases between the germline ends. The sequence was obtained from an adult with an advanced solid tumor such as melanoma, head and neck, liver or kidney cancer. This chain links TRBV5-1 with TRBJ1-1; D unresolved. The specimen was CD4+ or CD8+ T cells sorted from blood, collected in a trial of the OX40 agonist ivuxolimab. Here the CDR3 DNA reads TGCGCCAGCAGCCCTGGACCGTCTGGGACTGAAGCTTTCTTT. It is translated as CASSPGPSGTEAFF.